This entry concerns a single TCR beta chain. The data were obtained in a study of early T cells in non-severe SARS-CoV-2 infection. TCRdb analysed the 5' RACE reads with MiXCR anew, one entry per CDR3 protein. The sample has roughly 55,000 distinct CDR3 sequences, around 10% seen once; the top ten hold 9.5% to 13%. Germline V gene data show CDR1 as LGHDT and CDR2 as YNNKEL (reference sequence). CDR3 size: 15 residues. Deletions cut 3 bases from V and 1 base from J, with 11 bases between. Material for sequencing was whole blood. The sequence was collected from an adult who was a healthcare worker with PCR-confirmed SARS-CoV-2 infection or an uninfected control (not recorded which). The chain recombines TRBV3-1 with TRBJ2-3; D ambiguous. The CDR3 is CASSQAPEGTDTQYF. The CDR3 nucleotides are TGTGCCAGCAGCCAGGCCCCCGAGGGCACAGATACGCAGTATTTT.